Shown below are 27 T cell receptor beta chains from a single sample sequenced in a study of blood T cells in healthy people across ages. The second PCR ran roughly 7 to 12 cycles with a sample-barcoded 5' primer and J-beta primers. Via MiXCR, TCRdb re-called the 5' RACE reads, giving one row per CDR3 protein. The table has approximately 2,000,000 distinct CDR3 sequences, 39% seen once. Sequenced material: blood. The receptors here all came from a human donor in good health.

The chain employs TRBV7-9 and TRBJ2-3; D is possibly TRBD1 (6 bases). CDR1 and CDR2 (germline): SEHNR, FQNEAQ (reference sequence). Trimming removed 3 bases at V and 2 bases at J, with 12 bases between. CDR3 length: 15 residues. CDR3 region: CASSLDRIDTDTQYF. The CDR3 DNA reads as TGTGCCAGCAGCTTGGACAGAATCGACACAGATACGCAGTATTTT.

J is TRBJ1-5 and V is TRBV7-2; D gene ambiguous. The ends were cut back, 2 bases at V and 1 base at J, with 12 bases in the middle. This CDR3 contains 16 residues. Germline CDR1 SGHTA, CDR2 FQGNSA. The CDR3 here is CASSLLKVVSNQPQHF. For the CDR3, the DNA is TGTGCCAGCAGCTTACTAAAGGTAGTAAGCAATCAGCCCCAGCATTTT.

The chain is built from TRBV28 and TRBJ2-7, with D tentatively TRBD2 (6 bases). The CDR3 contains 15 residues. Germline assignment: CDR1 MDHEN and CDR2 SYDVKM. V was trimmed by 5 bases and J by 0 bases, leaving 14 bases between them. The CDR3: CASSHFVRGSYEQYF. DNA of the CDR3: TGTGCCAGCAGTCACTTCGTGCGGGGCTCCTACGAGCAGTACTTC.

This clonotype was seen a few times. The gene calls are TRBV9 and TRBJ1-2, with D unclear. This CDR3 has 14 residues. Germline lookup yields CDR1 SGDLS and CDR2 YYNGEE. The V end was cut by 0 bases, the J end by 6 bases, with 12 bases between. The CDR3 sequence: CASSVGGGSNGYTF. CDR3 DNA sequence: TGTGCCAGCAGCGTAGGTGGAGGCTCGAATGGCTACACCTTC.

This clonotype was counted between two and nine times. The V gene is TRBV3-1, the J gene TRBJ1-4; D uncertain. Trimming left V 7 bases short and J 5 bases short, with 14 bases between. The CDR3 spans 14 residues. CDR1 LGHDT and CDR2 YNNKEL come from the germline V gene (reference sequence). CDR3 residues: CASTGRTGNEKLFF. CDR3 nucleotide sequence: TGTGCCAGCACTGGACGGACGGGAAATGAAAAACTGTTTTTT.

The chain has TRBV7-9 and TRBJ1-5, with D possibly being TRBD1 (5 bases). Germline values: CDR1 SEHNR, CDR2 FQNEAQ (reference sequence). The CDR3 sequence is 16 residues long. Trimming left V 5 bases short and J 7 bases short, with 21 bases between. Written as DNA, the CDR3 is TGTGCCAGCAGCCAGGACATTACTCCAGAAGGACAGCCCCAGCATTTT. It codes for CASSQDITPEGQPQHF.

The chain uses TRBV12-3 or TRBV12-4 and TRBJ1-6, with 8 bases matching TRBD1. Losses at the gene ends were 5 bases for V and 10 bases for J; bases not matched to a gene: 4. This CDR3 is built from 13 residues. The CDR3 loop reads CASSTGGESPLHF. Here the CDR3 DNA reads TGTGCCAGCAGTACAGGGGGGGAATCACCCCTCCACTTT.

This chain joins TRBV7-2 and TRBJ2-7, with 7 bases fitting TRBD1. This CDR3 is built from 15 residues. CDR1 and CDR2 from the germline V gene are SGHTA and FQGNSA. V lost 5 bases, J lost 1 base, and 8 bases stayed unmatched. The CDR3 coding sequence is TGTGCCAGCAGCCGCAGAGGGGGCCTGTCCTACGAGCAGTACTTC. Encoded protein: CASSRRGGLSYEQYF.

V and J are TRBV15 and TRBJ2-1; no reliable D call. There are 16 residues in the CDR3. The germline V gene encodes CDR1 LNHNV and CDR2 YYDKDF (reference sequence). V shed 1 base and J shed 0 bases, with 10 bases lying between them. The CDR3 loop is CATSRGIHSSYNEQFF. The CDR3 DNA follows: TGTGCCACCAGCAGAGGTATTCATAGCTCCTACAATGAGCAGTTCTTC.

This clonotype was seen more than once but under ten times. V is TRBV5-1 and J is TRBJ2-7; D gene unclear. Germline CDR1 and CDR2: SGHRS and YFSETQ. Trimming took 0 bases from V and 1 from J, leaving 14 bases between them. CDR3 length: 16 residues. CDR3 loop: CASSLAWQRTSYEQYF. DNA of the CDR3: TGCGCCAGCAGCTTGGCCTGGCAGAGAACTTCCTACGAGCAGTACTTC.

The chain is built from TRBV20-1 and TRBJ1-2, with TRBD1 matching over 9 bases. CDR1 and CDR2 (germline): DFQATT, SNEGSKA (reference sequence). There are 14 residues in the CDR3. J gave up 4 bases and V 6 bases, and 9 bases lay outside the gene matches. The CDR3 protein is CSAVPGQGIYGYTF. The CDR3 bases are TGCAGTGCAGTCCCGGGACAGGGTATCTATGGCTACACCTTC.

This clonotype was counted a few times. This chain links TRBV7-2 with TRBJ2-7, with unresolved D. The CDR3 extends over 14 amino acids. CDR1 SGHTA and CDR2 FQGNSA come from the germline V gene. The V end lost 1 base, the J end lost 3 bases, and 10 bases lay between the germline ends. Here the CDR3 reads CASSLVAGYYEQYF. The CDR3 DNA is TGTGCCAGCAGCTTAGTGGCAGGATACTACGAGCAGTACTTC.

The chain couples TRBV4-1 to TRBJ1-2, with D tentatively TRBD1 (6 bases). Germline V gene sequence: CDR1 MGHRA, CDR2 YSYEKL. CDR3 size: 16 residues. The V and J ends lost 4 bases and 1 base respectively, with 16 bases between them. The chain's CDR3 is CASSRATQGNNYGYTF. The DNA for the CDR3 is TGCGCCAGCAGCCGAGCCACGCAGGGGAATAACTATGGCTACACCTTC.

The genes are TRBV24-1 and TRBJ2-1; D call uncertain. The last part of the DNA fits TRBJ2-7 better; the J call may be wrong. The V gene's germline CDR1 is KGHDR and CDR2 SFDVKD. CDR3 length equals 11 residues. CDR3 DNA: TGTGCCACCAACGGCTCGGGTGAGCAGTACTTC. This gives the protein CATNGSGEQYF.

Worth noting for this clonotype: Mismatch with germline at one junction end may stem from a read error. The chain combines TRBV4-3 with TRBJ1-2; D may be TRBD1 (6 bases). From germline, CDR1 is LGHNA and CDR2 YSLEER. The CDR3 extends over 16 amino acids. CDR3 sequence (DNA): TGCACCAGCAGCCAAGATTGGGACACCATAAACTATGGCTACACCTTC. Its protein product is CTSSQDWDTINYGYTF.

This chain links TRBV28 with TRBJ2-1; possibly TRBD2 for D (6 bases). V lost 2 bases and J lost 4, with 24 bases in between. CDR1 and CDR2 (germline): MDHEN, SYDVKM. This CDR3 region has 19 residues. The CDR3 bases are TGTGCCAGCAGTTTACCCGGAGGGGATCATACCCTTCTATACAATGAGCAGTTCTTC. As protein: CASSLPGGDHTLLYNEQFF. Full variable domain (remainder filled in from reference TRBV28 and TRBJ2-1): DVKVTQSSRYLVKRTGEKVFLECVQDMDHENMFWYRQDPGLGLRLIYFSYDVKMKEKGDIPEGYSVSREKKERFSLILESASTNQTSMYLCASSLPGGDHTLLYNEQFFGPGTRLTVL.

This clonotype was observed a few times. The V and J genes are TRBV28 and TRBJ2-5; D not resolved. Germline V gene data show CDR1 as MDHEN and CDR2 as SYDVKM. The CDR3 consists of 14 residues. The ends were cut back, 4 bases at V and 8 bases at J, with 17 bases in the middle. CDR3 amino acids: CASSSLGSGETQYF. The DNA of the CDR3 is TGTGCCAGCAGTTCTTTGGGGTCTGGAGAAACCCAGTACTTC.

This clonotype was seen only a few times. One end of the junction varies from germline; a read error may be responsible. J is TRBJ2-1 and V is TRBV20-1; D unclear. The CDR3 is 16 amino acids. CDR1 and CDR2 (germline): DFQATT, SNEGSKA (reference sequence). For the CDR3, the DNA is TGCAGTGCTAGCTCGACCGGCGGCAGCTCCTACAATGAGCGGTTCTTC. The encoded protein is CSASSTGGSSYNERFF.

The chain employs TRBV20-1 and TRBJ1-1; possible D gene TRBD1, 5 bases. Germline loops: CDR1 DFQATT, CDR2 SNEGSKA (reference sequence). The V and J ends lost 6 bases and 3 bases respectively, with 20 bases between them. The CDR3 runs 15 residues. CDR3 nucleotide sequence: TGCAGTGCCCCAGTTGCAGGGTTGAGAGACACTGAAGCTTTCTTT. Protein product: CSAPVAGLRDTEAFF.

V usage is TRBV7-9 and J usage is TRBJ2-1; TRBD1 or TRBD2 may be the D gene (5 bases each). This CDR3 spans 14 amino acids. Looked up from germline, CDR1 is SEHNR and CDR2 is FQNEAQ (reference sequence). V lost 5 bases, J lost 6 bases, and 14 bases lay in between. CDR3 nucleotide sequence: TGTGCCAGCAGCCCAGAATATGGGGGCAATGAGCAGTTCTTC. Its protein product is CASSPEYGGNEQFF.

This clonotype was recorded only once. This sequence joins TRBV4-2 and TRBJ2-3, with D possibly being TRBD2 (5 bases). Trimming stripped 1 base from V and 5 bases from J, with 22 bases between. The length of the CDR3 is 18 residues. Per germline, CDR1 LGHNA and CDR2 YNFKEQ. The CDR3 here is CASSQAPTSSVVLDTQYF. In nucleotides, the CDR3 is TGTGCCAGCAGCCAAGCCCCAACTAGTTCGGTCGTGTTAGATACGCAGTATTTT.

The chain uses TRBV6-1 and TRBJ2-6; 8 bases align to TRBD1. CDR1 and CDR2 from the germline V gene are MNHNS and SASEGT. V lost 7 bases and J lost 1; bases outside the gene matches: 9. This CDR3 region has 17 residues. The CDR3 DNA reads as TGTGCCAGCATCTTGGGCCAGGGGGCTTCTGGGGCCAACGTCCTGACTTTC. This codes for CASILGQGASGANVLTF.

The rearrangement joins TRBV5-1 to TRBJ1-1; D not certain. The CDR3 has 15 residues. V dropped 2 bases and J dropped 2 bases, with 13 bases sitting between them. CDR1 SGHRS and CDR2 YFSETQ come from the germline V gene. CDR3: CASSLVPGVNTEAFF. CDR3 in DNA: TGCGCCAGCAGCTTAGTTCCCGGGGTCAACACTGAAGCTTTCTTT.

The table lists this clonotype with a few counts. The chain combines TRBV20-1 with TRBJ2-3, with a weak D call TRBD2 (6 bases). V shed 6 bases and J shed 6 bases, with 16 bases lying between them. The germline CDR1 and CDR2 sequences are DFQATT and SNEGSKA (reference sequence). This CDR3 comprises 13 residues. This CDR3 is CSARLVGVDTQYF. The CDR3 nucleotides are TGCAGTGCGAGACTAGTGGGGGTTGATACGCAGTATTTT.

This CDR3 is CASSPRLAGDLYNEQFF. The CDR3 region has the DNA TGTGCCAGCAGCCCGAGACTAGCGGGGGACCTCTACAATGAGCAGTTCTTC. The chain combines TRBV11-2 with TRBJ2-1; 12 bases agree with TRBD2. V lost 5 bases to trimming and J lost 3 bases; unmatched junction nucleotides: 8. Germline CDR1 is SGHAT and CDR2 is FQNNGV. This CDR3 region has 17 residues.

The chain joins TRBV4-1 to TRBJ2-1, with D unresolved. CDR3 size: 14 residues. The V gene lost 5 bases and the J gene lost 4 bases, with 12 bases spanning the gap. The germline CDR1 and CDR2 sequences are MGHRA and YSYEKL. CDR3 bases: TGCGCCAGCAGCTTGTCCCAATTTTACAATGAGCAGTTCTTC. This translates into CASSLSQFYNEQFF.

The sample holds many counts of this clonotype. The chain combines TRBV29-1 with TRBJ2-7; no firm D call. The V gene lost 6 bases and the J gene lost 7 bases, with 10 bases spanning the gap. Looked up from germline, CDR1 is SQVTM and CDR2 is ANQGSEA. The CDR3 is made up of 10 amino acids. CDR3 DNA sequence: TGCAGCGTCTTAGGGTGGGAGCAGTACTTC. It codes for CSVLGWEQYF.